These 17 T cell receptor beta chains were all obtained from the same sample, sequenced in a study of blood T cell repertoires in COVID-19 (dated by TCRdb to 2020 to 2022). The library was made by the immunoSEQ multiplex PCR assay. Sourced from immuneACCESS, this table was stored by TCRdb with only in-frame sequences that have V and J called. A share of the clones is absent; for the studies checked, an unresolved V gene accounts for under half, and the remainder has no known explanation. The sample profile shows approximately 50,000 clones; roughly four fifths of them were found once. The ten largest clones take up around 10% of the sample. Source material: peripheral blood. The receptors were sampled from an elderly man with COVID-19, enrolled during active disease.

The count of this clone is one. The CDR3 DNA reads TGTGCCAGCAGCCAGGCGGTGAACACCGGGGAGCTGTTTTTT. It yields the protein CASSQAVNTGELFF. The chain is built from TRBV14 and TRBJ2-2, with D unclear. Germline assignment: CDR1 SGHDN and CDR2 FVKESK. CDR3 length equals 14 residues. The ends were cut back, 3 bases at V and 1 base at J, with 6 bases in the middle.

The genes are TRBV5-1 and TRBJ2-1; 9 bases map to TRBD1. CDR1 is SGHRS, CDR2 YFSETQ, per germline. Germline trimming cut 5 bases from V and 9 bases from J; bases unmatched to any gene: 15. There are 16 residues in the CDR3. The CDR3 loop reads CASSDLPGQGSREQFF. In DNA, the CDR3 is TGCGCCAGCAGTGATCTACCGGGACAGGGCTCTCGTGAGCAGTTCTTC. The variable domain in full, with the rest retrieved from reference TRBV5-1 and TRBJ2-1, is KAGVTQTPRYLIKTRGQQVTLSCSPISGHRSVSWYQQTPGQGLQFLFEYFSETQRNKGNFPGRFSGRQFSNSRSEMNVSTLELGDSALYLCASSDLPGQGSREQFFGPGTRLTVL.

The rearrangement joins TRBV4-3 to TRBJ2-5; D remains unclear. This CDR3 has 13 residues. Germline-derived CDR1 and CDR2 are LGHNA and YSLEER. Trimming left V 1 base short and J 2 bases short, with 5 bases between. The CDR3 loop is CASSQGRQETQYF. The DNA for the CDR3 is TGCGCCAGCAGCCAAGGGCGGCAAGAGACCCAGTACTTC.

The CDR3 DNA reads TGTGCCAGCAGTGAACTGGGACAGGGTGGTGAAAAACTGTTTTTT. Translation gives CASSELGQGGEKLFF. The chain carries TRBV2 and TRBJ1-4, with 9 bases identical to TRBD1. The CDR3 extends over 15 amino acids. CDR1 and CDR2 (germline): SNHLY, FYNNEI. The V and J ends lost 2 bases and 7 bases, in that order; junction bases with no gene match: 5.

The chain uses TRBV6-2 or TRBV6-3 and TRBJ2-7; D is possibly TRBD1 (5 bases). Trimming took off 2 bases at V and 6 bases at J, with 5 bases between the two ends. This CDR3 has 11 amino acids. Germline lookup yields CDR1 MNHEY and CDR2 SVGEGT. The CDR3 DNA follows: TGTGCCAGCAGTTACAGGGGCGAGCAGTACGTC. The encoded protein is CASSYRGEQYV.

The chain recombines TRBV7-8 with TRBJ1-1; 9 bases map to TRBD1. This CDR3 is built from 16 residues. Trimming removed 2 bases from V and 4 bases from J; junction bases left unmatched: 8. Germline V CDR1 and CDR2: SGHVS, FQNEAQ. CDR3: CASSLYPPDRGTEAFF. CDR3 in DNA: TGTGCCAGCAGCTTATACCCCCCGGACAGGGGCACTGAAGCTTTCTTT.

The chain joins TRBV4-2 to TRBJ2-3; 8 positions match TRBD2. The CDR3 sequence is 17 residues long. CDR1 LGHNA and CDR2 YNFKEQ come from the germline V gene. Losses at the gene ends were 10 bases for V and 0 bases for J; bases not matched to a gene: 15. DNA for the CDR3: TGTGCCACCGGGCTGGGCGGGGGGTACCCGAGCACAGATACGCAGTATTTT. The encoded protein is CATGLGGGYPSTDTQYF.

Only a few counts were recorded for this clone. The CDR3 here is CASSLTGSGNTIYF. In nucleotides, the CDR3 is TGTGCCAGCAGCTTGACAGGGTCTGGAAACACCATATATTTT. This sequence joins TRBV7-2 and TRBJ1-3, with 7 positions matching TRBD1. CDR1 is SGHTA, CDR2 FQGNSA, per germline. Germline trimming cut 3 bases from V and 1 base from J; bases unmatched to any gene: 0. The CDR3 totals 14 residues.

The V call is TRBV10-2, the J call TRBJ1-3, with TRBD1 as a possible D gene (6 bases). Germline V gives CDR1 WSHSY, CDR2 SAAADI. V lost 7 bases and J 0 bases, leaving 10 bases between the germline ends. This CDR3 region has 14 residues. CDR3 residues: CASTDRSSGNTIYF. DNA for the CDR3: TGCGCCAGCACTGACAGGTCCTCTGGAAACACCATATATTTT.

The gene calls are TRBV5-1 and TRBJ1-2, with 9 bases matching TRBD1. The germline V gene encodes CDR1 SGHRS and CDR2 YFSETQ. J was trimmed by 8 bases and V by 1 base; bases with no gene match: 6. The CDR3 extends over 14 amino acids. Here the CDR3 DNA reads TGCGCCAGCAGCTTGACAGGGGGCGAGGTGGGCTACACCTTC. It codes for CASSLTGGEVGYTF.

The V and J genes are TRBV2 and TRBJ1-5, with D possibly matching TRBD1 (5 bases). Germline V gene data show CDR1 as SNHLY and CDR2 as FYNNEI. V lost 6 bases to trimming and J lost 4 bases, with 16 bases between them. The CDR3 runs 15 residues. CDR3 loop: CASRKGNSPNQPQHF. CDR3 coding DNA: TGTGCCAGCAGGAAGGGGAACTCCCCGAATCAGCCCCAGCATTTT.

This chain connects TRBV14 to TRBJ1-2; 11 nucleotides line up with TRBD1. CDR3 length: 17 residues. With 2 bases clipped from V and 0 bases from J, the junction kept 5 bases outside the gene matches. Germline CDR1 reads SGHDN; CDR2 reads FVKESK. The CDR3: CASSQLGTGGSNYGYTF. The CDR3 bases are TGTGCCAGCAGCCAACTCGGGACAGGGGGATCTAACTATGGCTACACCTTC. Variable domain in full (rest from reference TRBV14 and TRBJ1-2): EAGVTQFPSHSVIEKGQTVTLRCDPISGHDNLYWYRRVMGKEIKFLLHFVKESKQDESGMPNNRFLAERTGGTYSTLKVQPAELEDSGVYFCASSQLGTGGSNYGYTFGSGTRLTVV.

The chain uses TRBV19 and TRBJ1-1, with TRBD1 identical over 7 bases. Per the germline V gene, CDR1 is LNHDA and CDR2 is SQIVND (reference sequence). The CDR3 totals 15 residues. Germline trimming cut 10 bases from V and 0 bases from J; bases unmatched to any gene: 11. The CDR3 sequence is CATSKGQILNTEAFF. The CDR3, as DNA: TGTGCCACCTCGAAGGGACAGATATTGAACACTGAAGCTTTCTTT.

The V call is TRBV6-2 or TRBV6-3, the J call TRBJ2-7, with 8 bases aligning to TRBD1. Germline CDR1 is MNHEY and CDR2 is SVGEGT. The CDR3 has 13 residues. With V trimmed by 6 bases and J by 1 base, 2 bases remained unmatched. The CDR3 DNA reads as TGTGCCAGCAGCCGGACAGGGTCCTACGAGCAGTACTTC. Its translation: CASSRTGSYEQYF.

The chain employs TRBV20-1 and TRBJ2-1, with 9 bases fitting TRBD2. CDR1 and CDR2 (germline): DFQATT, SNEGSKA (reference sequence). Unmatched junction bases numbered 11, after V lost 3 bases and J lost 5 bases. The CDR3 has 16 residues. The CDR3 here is CSASPLAGERDNEQFF. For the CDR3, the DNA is TGCAGTGCTAGTCCCTTAGCGGGAGAGCGTGACAATGAGCAGTTCTTC.

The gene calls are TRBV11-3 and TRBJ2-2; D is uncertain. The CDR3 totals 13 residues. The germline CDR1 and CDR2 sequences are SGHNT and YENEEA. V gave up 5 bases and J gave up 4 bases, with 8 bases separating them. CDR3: CASSLTVTGELFF. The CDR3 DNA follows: TGTGCCAGCAGCCTAACGGTCACCGGGGAGCTGTTTTTT.

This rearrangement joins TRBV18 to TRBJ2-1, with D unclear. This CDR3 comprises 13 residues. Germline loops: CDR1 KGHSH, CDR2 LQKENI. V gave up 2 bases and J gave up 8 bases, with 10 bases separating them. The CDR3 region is CASSPLRWDEQFF. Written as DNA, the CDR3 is TGTGCCAGCTCACCATTGAGGTGGGATGAGCAGTTCTTC.